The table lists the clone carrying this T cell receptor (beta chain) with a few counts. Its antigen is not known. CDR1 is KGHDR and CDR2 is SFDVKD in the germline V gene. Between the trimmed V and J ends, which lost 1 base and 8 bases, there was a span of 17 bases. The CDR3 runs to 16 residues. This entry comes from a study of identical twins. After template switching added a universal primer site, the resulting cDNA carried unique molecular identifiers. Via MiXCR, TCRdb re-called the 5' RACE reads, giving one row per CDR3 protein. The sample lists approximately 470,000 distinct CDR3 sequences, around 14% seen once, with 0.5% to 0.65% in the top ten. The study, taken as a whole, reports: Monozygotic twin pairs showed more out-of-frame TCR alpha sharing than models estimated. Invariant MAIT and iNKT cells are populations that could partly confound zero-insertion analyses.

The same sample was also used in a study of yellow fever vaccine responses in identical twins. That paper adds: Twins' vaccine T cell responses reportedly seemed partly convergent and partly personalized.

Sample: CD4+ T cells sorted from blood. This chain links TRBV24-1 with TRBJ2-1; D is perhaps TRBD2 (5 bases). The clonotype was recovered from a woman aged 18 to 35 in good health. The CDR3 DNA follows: TGTGCCACCAGTGATTTAGCCGGGGATAAATTAGATGAGCAGTTCTTC. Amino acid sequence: CATSDLAGDKLDEQFF.